The entry below describes one T cell receptor beta chain. These data originate in a study of blood T cell repertoires in COVID-19. Study-wide context: The samples span acute and convalescent COVID-19 from the United States, Italy and Spain. The cDNA or gDNA used as material had been derived from T cells, B-cell-depleted T cells, or PBMCs.

Patients from Seattle were sampled longitudinally, starting during active infection. V was pared by 2 bases and J by 8 bases, with 9 bases between. CDR1 is LGHDT and CDR2 is YNNKEL in the germline V gene (reference sequence). This CDR3 contains 12 residues. Assay used: immunoSEQ multiplex PCR; TCRdb lists only in-frame clones, some missing. The table has some 180,000 clones, 82% seen once. What was sequenced was peripheral blood. The rearrangement links TRBV3-1 (or the pseudogene TRBV3-2) to TRBJ1-1; no clear D gene. This TCR was sampled from a woman aged 60-75 years with COVID-19, enrolled during active disease. In DNA, the CDR3 is TGTGCCAGCAGCCAACCAAGAGGGGAAGCTTTCTTT. This gives the protein CASSQPRGEAFF.